The sequence of this T cell receptor beta chain was determined in a study of response to subunit inactivated influenza vaccine. This clonotype was picked up a small number of times. Its specificity is unknown. Study-level results: Each seasonal flu vaccination may recruit only limited new T cells, authors suggested.

TCRdb ran MiXCR on the RT-PCR reads and lists one entry per CDR3 protein. The sample includes roughly 460,000 distinct CDR3 sequences, approximately 10% of them seen just once. The germline gives CDR1 MDHEN, CDR2 SYDVKM. The CDR3 is 14 amino acids. With V trimmed by 3 bases and J by 4 bases, 4 bases remained unmatched. The TCR comes from a man in his fifties or sixties who received an inactivated influenza vaccine. The sample in question was PBMCs from blood, obtained about 40 days after vaccination. The chain joins TRBV28 to TRBJ2-5; 8 bases are shared with TRBD1. CDR3 sequence: CASSFGRGRETQYF. CDR3 coding DNA: TGTGCCAGCAGTTTCGGCAGGGGGCGAGAGACCCAGTACTTC.